This TCR beta chain comes out of a study of blood T cell repertoires in COVID-19. Per the germline V gene, CDR1 is LNHDA and CDR2 is SQIVND (reference sequence). The length of the CDR3 is 15 residues. J was trimmed by 6 bases and V by 7 bases; bases with no gene match: 10. Assay used: immunoSEQ multiplex PCR; TCRdb lists only in-frame clones, some missing. The table lists more than 95,000 clones, over 65% of them singletons. The chain uses TRBV19 and TRBJ2-1, with 9 bases fitting TRBD2. Sequencing was carried out using peripheral blood. The source of this sequence is a human donor in a cohort sampled during active COVID-19. CDR3 protein: CASTDGRGGRNEQFF. The CDR3 nucleotides read TGTGCCAGTACCGATGGGCGGGGGGGCCGCAATGAGCAGTTCTTC.